This entry lists 13 T cell receptor beta chains sequenced from one sample in a study of shared clonotypes between healthy human individuals. Data came from immunoSEQ multiplex PCR; TCRdb stores just in-frame clones and leaves some out. Seen here are roughly 2.2 million clones, over 85% observed once, and the top ten hold 0.39%. The sample taken for sequencing was naive CD4+ T cells from PBMCs. Subset denoted: CD45RA+ positively selected. These receptors were taken from a man between 18 and 29 years old in good health. Some clones in this sample may be carry-over from other donors' samples.

J is TRBJ2-7 and V is TRBV10-1; 15 bases align to TRBD2. Germline CDR1 reads WNHNN; CDR2 reads SYGVQD (reference sequence). Trimming removed 6 bases from V and 7 bases from J; junction bases left unmatched: 10. CDR3 length: 16 residues. The CDR3 region is CASSPGLAGGPQEQYF. In nucleotides, the CDR3 is TGCGCCAGCAGCCCCGGACTAGCGGGAGGGCCTCAGGAGCAGTACTTC.

V and J are TRBV4-1 and TRBJ2-3, with 10 bases matching TRBD2. The germline gives CDR1 MGHRA, CDR2 YSYEKL. The CDR3 extends over 21 amino acids. J was trimmed by 5 bases and V by 6 bases; bases with no gene match: 26. CDR3 sequence reads: CASRRGGGVNQASGREDTQYF. The CDR3 DNA reads TGCGCCAGCAGGCGGGGTGGTGGGGTAAATCAGGCTAGCGGGAGAGAAGATACGCAGTATTTT.

CDR3 DNA: TGTGCCAGCAGCTCCGGGACTAGCGGCCGACGTCTCCAAGAGACCCAGTACTTC. Its protein is CASSSGTSGRRLQETQYF. This chain links TRBV9 with TRBJ2-5; 11 bases fit TRBD2. CDR1 is SGDLS and CDR2 is YYNGEE in the germline V gene. The CDR3 is 18 amino acids. Trimming removed 4 bases from V and 1 base from J; junction bases left unmatched: 12.

The J gene is TRBJ1-1, the V gene TRBV4-1; D is perhaps TRBD1 (5 bases). Germline V gives CDR1 MGHRA, CDR2 YSYEKL. The CDR3 spans 15 residues. Deletions cut 1 base from V and 0 bases from J, with 9 bases between. The CDR3, as DNA: TGCGCCAGCAGCCAAGGAGGGACCATGAACACTGAAGCTTTCTTT. This sequence encodes CASSQGGTMNTEAFF.

This chain uses TRBV7-8 with TRBJ2-1, with 11 bases aligning to TRBD2. Germline values: CDR1 SGHVS, CDR2 FQNEAQ. Losses at the gene ends were 2 bases for V and 2 bases for J; bases not matched to a gene: 17. CDR3 size: 21 residues. The CDR3 DNA sequence: TGTGCCAGCAGCTTACGACCCTTCCGTAGCGGGAGGGCCCAAACCTACAATGAGCAGTTCTTC. Its protein is CASSLRPFRSGRAQTYNEQFF.

The chain combines TRBV5-1 with TRBJ2-2; unclear D gene. Deletions cut 4 bases from V and 3 bases from J, with 13 bases between. The CDR3 has 15 amino acids. Germline CDR1 and CDR2: SGHRS and YFSETQ. DNA for the CDR3: TGCGCCAGCAGCCCCTCTTCTGACTACACCGGGGAGCTGTTTTTT. This codes for CASSPSSDYTGELFF.

CDR3 nucleotide sequence: TGTGCCAGCAGCTTAGATCAGCCAGCCTACGAGCAGTACTTC. The encoded protein is CASSLDQPAYEQYF. V is TRBV7-8 and J is TRBJ2-7; D unclear. Germline V gives CDR1 SGHVS, CDR2 FQNEAQ. This CDR3 has 14 residues. Trimming cost V 1 base and J 2 bases, with 9 bases left between them. Full variable domain (missing parts from reference TRBV7-8 and TRBJ2-7): GAGVSQSPRYKVAKRGQDVALRCDPISGHVSLFWYQQALGQGPEFLTYFQNEAQLDKSGLPSDRFFAERPEGSVSTLKIQRTQQEDSAVYLCASSLDQPAYEQYFGPGTRLTVT.

The chain combines TRBV28 with TRBJ1-6, with 8 bases lining up with TRBD1. After removal of 5 bases from V and 16 bases from J, the junction contained 13 bases not matched to a gene. CDR1 and CDR2 from the germline V gene are MDHEN and SYDVKM. This CDR3 has 14 amino acids. Written as DNA, the CDR3 is TGTGCCAGCAGTCCTAAGCGGACAGGGCATATTCTCCACTTT. This sequence encodes CASSPKRTGHILHF. The full variable domain, in which reference TRBV28 and TRBJ1-6 provide the parts outside the CDR3, is DVKVTQSSRYLVKRTGEKVFLECVQDMDHENMFWYRQDPGLGLRLIYFSYDVKMKEKGDIPEGYSVSREKKERFSLILESASTNQTSMYLCASSPKRTGHILHFGNGTRLTVT.

In regard to this clone: Other DNA variants within this sample encode the same CDR3. The chain has TRBV2 and TRBJ2-2; D possibly uses TRBD1 or TRBD2 (5 bases each). The CDR3 consists of 12 residues. Germline-derived CDR1 and CDR2 are SNHLY and FYNNEI. The V end was cut by 4 bases, the J end by 5 bases, with 5 bases between. CDR3 protein: CASSGGTGELFF. The CDR3 bases are TGTGCCAGCAGTGGGGGGACCGGGGAGCTGTTTTTT.

This clone came up once. The chain has TRBV19 and TRBJ1-2; D is perhaps TRBD1 (6 bases). Germline CDR1 is LNHDA and CDR2 is SQIVND (reference sequence). The CDR3 totals 16 residues. The V gene lost 4 bases and the J gene lost 7 bases, with 22 bases spanning the gap. CDR3 sequence reads: CASSTLVRGAAGGYTF. The DNA for the CDR3 is TGTGCCAGTAGTACCCTGGTCCGGGGGGCGGCCGGTGGCTACACCTTC.

The chain employs TRBV2 and TRBJ2-5; D gene unclear. This CDR3 is built from 14 residues. Germline V gene lookup returns CDR1 SNHLY and CDR2 FYNNEI. V lost 8 bases to trimming and J lost 4 bases, with 17 bases between them. For the CDR3, the DNA is TGTGCCAGCGTTCTCGTCCGGGTCTCAGAGACCCAGTACTTC. Protein sequence: CASVLVRVSETQYF.

The V and J genes are TRBV9 and TRBJ2-1; 7 positions match TRBD2. Looked up from germline, CDR1 is SGDLS and CDR2 is YYNGEE. J gave up 0 bases and V 3 bases, and 3 bases lay outside the gene matches. The CDR3 is 15 residues long. The CDR3 here is CASSDGRSSYNEQFF. In DNA, the CDR3 is TGTGCCAGCAGCGACGGGAGGAGCTCCTACAATGAGCAGTTCTTC.

This chain connects TRBV7-2 to TRBJ2-5; 8 nucleotides line up with TRBD2. The ends lost 2 bases at V and 5 bases at J; junction bases unmatched: 7. CDR1 is SGHTA and CDR2 is FQGNSA in the germline V gene. This CDR3 region has 15 residues. DNA of the CDR3: TGTGCCAGCAGCTTATGGTTAGCGGGACGGGAGACCCAGTACTTC. This encodes CASSLWLAGRETQYF.